The 6 T cell receptor beta chains listed next were all sequenced from one sample in a study of beta chain features in type 1 diabetes. Study-level results: Researchers report that Type 1 diabetes patients had moderately but significantly shorter TCRB CDR3s across all four CD4+ subsets.

Their target antigens are unknown. Expressed TCRB transcripts were sequenced, since all the RNA that had been isolated was reverse transcribed. The protocol was immunoSEQ multiplex PCR, while the TCRdb copy is restricted to in-frame clones and leaves out a portion. The sample has more than 550,000 clones, over 13% seen once. The sample was naive CD4+ T cells from blood. The receptors shown here come from a man between 18 and 35 years old with type 1 diabetes.

This clone was seen a handful of times. This chain uses TRBV4-2 with TRBJ1-6; D is uncertain. Germline lookup yields CDR1 LGHNA and CDR2 YNFKEQ. The CDR3 extends over 17 amino acids. The germline V and J ends were trimmed by 0 bases and 0 bases, with 9 bases remaining between them. The CDR3 reads CASSQEWASSYNSPLHF. CDR3 sequence (DNA): TGTGCCAGCAGCCAAGAATGGGCAAGCTCCTATAATTCACCCCTCCACTTT.

This chain joins TRBV7-2 and TRBJ2-7; TRBD1 might be the D (6 bases). From germline, CDR1 is SGHTA and CDR2 FQGNSA. This CDR3 region has 14 residues. V dropped 3 bases and J dropped 6 bases, with 15 bases sitting between them. CDR3 sequence reads: CASSFKGDRLEQYF. CDR3 nucleotide sequence: TGTGCCAGCAGCTTTAAGGGGGATAGACTCGAGCAGTACTTC.

The chain couples TRBV6-5 to TRBJ1-2; unclear D gene. V lost 6 bases to trimming and J lost 5 bases, with 10 bases between them. CDR1 is MNHEY, CDR2 SVGAGI, per germline. This CDR3 has 12 amino acids. CDR3 coding DNA: TGTGCCAGCAGACAACCCCAATATGGCTACACCTTC. Protein sequence: CASRQPQYGYTF.

The chain recombines TRBV2 with TRBJ2-5; 10 nucleotides align to TRBD2. There are 15 residues in the CDR3. With 4 bases clipped from V and 0 bases from J, the junction kept 2 bases outside the gene matches. Germline V gene data show CDR1 as SNHLY and CDR2 as FYNNEI. CDR3 nucleotide sequence: TGTGCCAGCAGTGCCGGACTAGCGGACCAAGAGACCCAGTACTTC. This codes for CASSAGLADQETQYF.

Worth noting for this clone: Other DNA sequences in the sample encode the same CDR3. J is TRBJ1-2 and V is TRBV6-5, with 8 bases lining up with TRBD1. Germline assignment: CDR1 MNHEY and CDR2 SVGAGI. The CDR3 spans 11 residues. V shed 5 bases, J shed 7 bases, and the junction held 0 bases outside the gene matches. CDR3 sequence reads: CASSQGAGYTF. As DNA, the CDR3 is TGTGCCAGCAGTCAGGGGGCTGGCTACACCTTC.

The chain recombines TRBV18 with TRBJ1-1; D not resolved. V gave up 3 bases and J gave up 1 base, with 15 bases separating them. The length of the CDR3 is 16 residues. Germline CDR1 reads KGHSH; CDR2 reads LQKENI. In DNA, the CDR3 is TGTGCCAGCTCACCTTTCCTGGCACAGACGAACACTGAAGCTTTCTTT. Protein product: CASSPFLAQTNTEAFF.